The next 27 T cell receptor beta chains were all read from a single sample in a study of technical replicates of blood from a few donors. Sequencing was performed with immunoSEQ multiplex PCR; in TCRdb, only in-frame clones are kept and a portion is missing. Found here are about 59,000 clones, around 93% of them singletons; the top ten hold about 4.4%. Material: PBMCs. The receptor set was obtained from a human donor in good health. Some clones in this sample may be carry-over from other donors' samples.

To note about this clone: One end of the junction fails to match germline, which may point to a read error. This chain's CDR3 is CASSGGGASNNEQFF. The CDR3 DNA is TGTGCCAGCAGCGGTGGCGGGGCCTCCAACAATGAGCAGTTCTTC. This chain links TRBV7-3 with TRBJ2-1; the D gene is possibly TRBD2 (6 bases). Germline V gives CDR1 SGHTA, CDR2 FQGTGA. CDR3 length equals 15 residues.

The rearrangement joins TRBV5-4 to TRBJ2-1, with 8 bases matching TRBD2. The CDR3 spans 19 residues. CDR1 and CDR2 from the germline V gene are SGHNT and YYREEE (reference sequence). The ends lost 3 bases at V and 3 bases at J; junction bases unmatched: 17. The chain's CDR3 is CASSSRRLAGHGSYNEQFF. The CDR3 DNA reads as TGTGCCAGCAGCTCAAGAAGGCTAGCGGGCCACGGCAGCTACAATGAGCAGTTCTTC.

This chain connects TRBV5-1 to TRBJ2-1; TRBD2 aligns across 11 bases. The J segment lost 7 bases and the V segment lost 4 bases, leaving 19 bases of the junction unmatched. The CDR3 extends over 19 amino acids. Germline V CDR1 and CDR2: SGHRS, YFSETQ. This CDR3 reads CASSQLVTSGGPMGNEQFF. Written as DNA, the CDR3 is TGCGCCAGCAGCCAGTTAGTAACTAGCGGGGGCCCCATGGGGAATGAGCAGTTCTTC.

This clone has a single count. V gene TRBV6-6 combines with J gene TRBJ2-1, with a possible D match to TRBD2 (6 bases). CDR1 and CDR2 (germline): MNHNY, SVGAGI (reference sequence). The CDR3 contains 13 residues. V lost 7 bases and J lost 7, with 14 bases in between. The CDR3 sequence: CASTLPSGNEQFF. CDR3 in DNA: TGTGCCAGCACCCTCCCAAGCGGGAATGAGCAGTTCTTC.

J is TRBJ2-5 and V is TRBV7-2; no clear D gene. The CDR3 loop spans 11 amino acids. V lost 0 bases and J 7 bases, leaving 3 bases between the germline ends. Germline V gene sequence: CDR1 SGHTA, CDR2 FQGNSA. The CDR3 protein is CASSLAATQYF. CDR3 DNA: TGTGCCAGCAGCTTAGCGGCGACCCAGTACTTC. Combining the CDR3 with reference TRBV7-2 and TRBJ2-5 gives the whole variable domain GAGVSQSPSNKVTEKGKDVELRCDPISGHTALYWYRQSLGQGLEFLIYFQGNSAPDKSGLPSDRFSAERTGGSVSTLTIQRTQQEDSAVYLCASSLAATQYFGPGTRLLVL.

The chain combines TRBV5-4 with TRBJ2-1; D is uncertain. Trimming shortened V by 1 base and J by 10 bases, and 9 bases separated the two germline ends. The germline V gene has CDR1 SGHNT and CDR2 YYREEE (reference sequence). The CDR3 contains 12 residues. In nucleotides, the CDR3 is TGTGCCAGCAGCTTGTATCTGGGCGAGCAGTTCTTC. This sequence encodes CASSLYLGEQFF.

The chain recombines TRBV4-3 with TRBJ1-4, with 7 bases lining up with TRBD1. V dropped 0 bases and J dropped 11; count of bases not matched to a gene: 12. The CDR3 spans 16 residues. The germline V gene has CDR1 LGHNA and CDR2 YSLEER. DNA of the CDR3: TGCGCCAGCAGCCAAGATCTTAAAGGGGGCTGGGAGAAACTGTTTTTT. Residues: CASSQDLKGGWEKLFF.

This sequence joins TRBV29-1 and TRBJ2-1; 12 bases match TRBD2. With V trimmed by 4 bases and J by 1 base, 8 bases remained unmatched. In germline, CDR1 is SQVTM, CDR2 ANQGSEA. This CDR3 comprises 17 residues. The CDR3 spells CSVAHLGLAGSYNEQFF. In DNA, the CDR3 is TGCAGCGTTGCGCATTTAGGACTAGCGGGATCCTACAATGAGCAGTTCTTC.

The chain carries TRBV2 and TRBJ2-7; D uncertain. V was clipped by 5 bases and J by 2 bases, with 7 bases between them. The CDR3 length is 12 residues. CDR1 is SNHLY and CDR2 is FYNNEI in the germline V gene. In nucleotides, the CDR3 is TGTGCCAGCAGTCACGGTGCCTACGAGCAGTACTTC. Residues: CASSHGAYEQYF.

This chain connects TRBV2 to TRBJ2-1; D call uncertain. Germline V gene lookup returns CDR1 SNHLY and CDR2 FYNNEI. The CDR3 extends over 11 amino acids. Trimming took 5 bases from V and 15 from J, leaving 14 bases between them. The CDR3 reads CASSPDQRRFF. Written as DNA, the CDR3 is TGTGCCAGCAGTCCCGATCAGCGTAGGTTCTTC.

V is TRBV15 and J is TRBJ1-5, with TRBD1 as a possible D gene (6 bases). Per germline, CDR1 LNHNV and CDR2 YYDKDF (reference sequence). V lost 5 bases and J 0 bases, leaving 8 bases between the germline ends. The CDR3 runs 14 residues. CDR3 DNA sequence: TGTGCCACCAGCCGGACAGATAGCAATCAGCCCCAGCATTTT. It codes for CATSRTDSNQPQHF.

CDR3 DNA: TGTGCCAGCAGCCTGAGCGACTTCTATGGCGGCTACCAAGAGACCCAGTACTTC. It yields the protein CASSLSDFYGGYQETQYF. V usage is TRBV14 and J usage is TRBJ2-5; D remains ambiguous. Trimming took off 4 bases at V and 0 bases at J, with 21 bases between the two ends. CDR3 length equals 18 residues. Germline V gene lookup returns CDR1 SGHDN and CDR2 FVKESK. Combining the CDR3 with reference TRBV14 and TRBJ2-5 gives the whole variable domain EAGVTQFPSHSVIEKGQTVTLRCDPISGHDNLYWYRRVMGKEIKFLLHFVKESKQDESGMPNNRFLAERTGGTYSTLKVQPAELEDSGVYFCASSLSDFYGGYQETQYFGPGTRLLVL.

This chain's CDR3 is CASSFLAGGHTGELFF. Here the CDR3 DNA reads TGTGCCAGCAGCTTCCTAGCGGGAGGTCACACCGGGGAGCTGTTTTTT. The chain has TRBV7-9 and TRBJ2-2; 11 bases align to TRBD2. The J segment lost 3 bases and the V segment lost 3 bases, leaving 3 bases of the junction unmatched. CDR1 and CDR2 from the germline V gene are SEHNR and FQNEAQ (reference sequence). CDR3 length equals 16 residues.

The V gene is TRBV6-5, the J gene TRBJ1-1; 8 bases align to TRBD1. The CDR3 is made up of 15 amino acids. J lost 8 bases, V lost 2 bases, and 10 bases had no gene match. In germline, CDR1 is MNHEY, CDR2 SVGAGI. The CDR3 region is CASSYHVPGQEEAFF. DNA for the CDR3: TGTGCCAGCAGTTACCACGTCCCGGGACAGGAAGAAGCTTTCTTT.

The chain links TRBV4-2 to TRBJ2-3; maybe TRBD2 (6 bases). Germline V CDR1 and CDR2: LGHNA, YNFKEQ. The CDR3 has 14 amino acids. V was cut by 3 bases and J by 1 base, with 8 bases left in between. The CDR3: CASSQASGTDTQYF. In DNA form, the CDR3 reads TGTGCCAGCAGCCAGGCTAGCGGCACAGATACGCAGTATTTT.

The chain joins TRBV5-4 to TRBJ2-2; 12 bases match TRBD2. The J segment lost 1 base and the V segment lost 4 bases, leaving 8 bases of the junction unmatched. The length of the CDR3 is 18 residues. CDR1 and CDR2 (germline): SGHNT, YYREEE (reference sequence). CDR3 nucleotides: TGTGCCAGCAGCAACCCACCGGGACTAGCGGGGAACACCGGGGAGCTGTTTTTT. It yields the protein CASSNPPGLAGNTGELFF.

The rearrangement links TRBV5-4 to TRBJ1-1; possible D gene TRBD1, 5 bases. Trimming left V 0 bases short and J 1 base short, with 19 bases between. There are 18 residues in the CDR3. Germline assignment: CDR1 SGHNT and CDR2 YYREEE (reference sequence). The DNA for the CDR3 is TGTGCCAGCAGCTTGGGATTGGGCAGGGCCATACGGAACACTGAAGCTTTCTTT. Translation gives CASSLGLGRAIRNTEAFF.

This clone has a handful of counts. The chain uses TRBV9 and TRBJ2-7; tentative D call: TRBD2 (6 bases). The CDR3 covers 18 residues. Germline CDR1 is SGDLS and CDR2 is YYNGEE. Deletions cut 0 bases from V and 2 bases from J, with 21 bases between. Here the CDR3 reads CASSVEPSGSGQTYEQYF. Here the CDR3 DNA reads TGTGCCAGCAGCGTAGAGCCTTCCGGTAGCGGACAAACCTACGAGCAGTACTTC. The complete variable domain, with remaining parts taken from reference TRBV9 and TRBJ2-7, reads DSGVTQTPKHLITATGQRVTLRCSPRSGDLSVYWYQQSLDQGLQFLIQYYNGEERAKGNILERFSAQQFPDLHSELNLSSLELGDSALYFCASSVEPSGSGQTYEQYFGPGTRLTVT.

The rearrangement links TRBV4-2 to TRBJ1-2; D gene unclear. V was shortened by 1 base and J by 4 bases, with 13 bases between the two germline ends. Germline loops: CDR1 LGHNA, CDR2 YNFKEQ. The CDR3 has 15 residues. CDR3 protein: CASSQAGELAYGYTF. In nucleotides, the CDR3 is TGTGCCAGCAGCCAAGCGGGAGAGCTAGCCTATGGCTACACCTTC.

The chain carries TRBV27 and TRBJ2-1; D may be TRBD2 (6 bases). Trimming took off 6 bases at V and 2 bases at J, with 11 bases between the two ends. The CDR3 totals 14 residues. CDR1 MNHEY and CDR2 SMNVEV come from the germline V gene (reference sequence). Written as DNA, the CDR3 is TGTGCCAGCAGGCAGGGAGGAGCCTACAATGAGCAGTTCTTC. Amino acids: CASRQGGAYNEQFF.

This clone appeared once. The rearrangement joins TRBV10-3 to TRBJ1-1, with D possibly matching TRBD1 (6 bases). The V end lost 10 bases, the J end lost 2 bases, and 14 bases lay between the germline ends. The CDR3 consists of 13 residues. Germline CDR1 and CDR2: ENHRY and SYGVKD. CDR3 bases: TGTGCCAACCAAAGACAGGCCAACACTGAAGCTTTCTTT. It codes for CANQRQANTEAFF.

The rearrangement uses TRBV29-1 and TRBJ2-1; 11 positions agree with TRBD2. Germline values: CDR1 SQVTM, CDR2 ANQGSEA. V lost 0 bases to trimming and J lost 6 bases; unmatched junction nucleotides: 7. The CDR3 is 16 amino acids. Here the CDR3 reads CSVEDPTTSGINEQFF. The DNA of the CDR3 is TGCAGCGTTGAAGATCCTACGACTAGCGGGATCAATGAGCAGTTCTTC.

This clone has a single count. DNA of the CDR3: TGTGCCAGCAGCTTAGTTCCAGGTCTCTACGAGCAGTACTTC. Protein sequence: CASSLVPGLYEQYF. The chain links TRBV7-9 to TRBJ2-7, with D unclear. The germline V and J ends were trimmed by 1 base and 3 bases, with 10 bases remaining between them. The CDR3 runs to 14 residues. In germline, CDR1 is SEHNR, CDR2 FQNEAQ (reference sequence).

The table lists this clone with a count of one. Likely a read error: the CDR3 ends without its conserved phenylalanine or tryptophan. It is unclear where the CDR3 begins or ends on the DNA, so no DNA is shown, and the CDR3 is as TCRdb lists it. V and J are TRBV7-3 and TRBJ2-3; the DNA was not used to check the table's D call, TRBD2. CDR1 and CDR2 (germline): SGHTA, FQGTGA. 11 amino acids form the CDR3, both terminal residues included. CDR3 in amino acids: CASSPRTSGSH.

V gene TRBV7-6 combines with J gene TRBJ2-3; D may be TRBD2 (6 bases). This CDR3 is built from 15 residues. V dropped 2 bases and J dropped 6 bases, with 15 bases sitting between them. The germline gives CDR1 SGHVS, CDR2 FNYEAQ. CDR3 sequence: CASSLSGGELDTQYF. The CDR3 DNA follows: TGTGCCAGCAGCTTAAGTGGCGGGGAGCTTGATACGCAGTATTTT.

The chain is built from TRBV14 and TRBJ2-7; TRBD1 matches 7 bases. Germline V gene sequence: CDR1 SGHDN, CDR2 FVKESK. J gave up 0 bases and V 3 bases, and 14 bases lay outside the gene matches. This CDR3 is 18 amino acids long. The CDR3 is CASSQSWSRDSLSYEQYF. DNA for the CDR3: TGTGCCAGCAGCCAGAGTTGGTCTCGGGACAGCCTCTCCTACGAGCAGTACTTC. Looking up the rest from reference TRBV14 and TRBJ2-7 gives the full variable domain: EAGVTQFPSHSVIEKGQTVTLRCDPISGHDNLYWYRRVMGKEIKFLLHFVKESKQDESGMPNNRFLAERTGGTYSTLKVQPAELEDSGVYFCASSQSWSRDSLSYEQYFGPGTRLTVT.

This chain links TRBV4-3 with TRBJ2-1; 9 nucleotides align to TRBD2. The germline gives CDR1 LGHNA, CDR2 YSLEER. This CDR3 has 18 amino acids. After removal of 0 bases from V and 4 bases from J, the junction contained 10 bases not matched to a gene. The CDR3 sequence: CASSQDFSSGGRYNEQFF. Written as DNA, the CDR3 is TGCGCCAGCAGCCAAGATTTTTCAAGCGGGGGGAGGTACAATGAGCAGTTCTTC.